The present entry profiles one T cell receptor beta chain with its context. The CDR3 spans 14 residues. V was clipped by 0 bases and J by 3 bases; unmatched bases: 2. From germline, CDR1 is MNHEY and CDR2 SVGAGI. TCRdb's copy holds only in-frame clones and misses some; the assay was immunoSEQ multiplex PCR. Among about 680,000 clones listed, around 89% were seen once. This sample stems from a study of Ad26.COV2.S vaccination and SARS-CoV-2 variants. For the study at large: It was the COV1001 Ad26.COV2.S trial arm that included the donor. Ad26.COV2.S, an intramuscular injection, was given once or twice 56 days apart.

Treatment specified: around 19 received Ad26.COV2.S at low or high dose, single or two shots; five or six received placebo; per-sample allocation not given. Specimen acquisition occurred on day 63 following the initial vaccine or placebo injection. Boston supplied an adult donor aged 18-55 years. This material consisted of peripheral blood, taken in a trial of Ad26.COV2.S vaccine versus placebo. The chain is built from TRBV6-5 and TRBJ2-7; 7 bases match TRBD1. This receptor was taken from a person aged 18 to 65 who received the Ad26.COV2.S COVID-19 vaccine or a placebo. CDR3 sequence (DNA): TGTGCCAGCAGTTACTCGACAGGGCTCTACGAGCAGTACTTC. As protein: CASSYSTGLYEQYF.